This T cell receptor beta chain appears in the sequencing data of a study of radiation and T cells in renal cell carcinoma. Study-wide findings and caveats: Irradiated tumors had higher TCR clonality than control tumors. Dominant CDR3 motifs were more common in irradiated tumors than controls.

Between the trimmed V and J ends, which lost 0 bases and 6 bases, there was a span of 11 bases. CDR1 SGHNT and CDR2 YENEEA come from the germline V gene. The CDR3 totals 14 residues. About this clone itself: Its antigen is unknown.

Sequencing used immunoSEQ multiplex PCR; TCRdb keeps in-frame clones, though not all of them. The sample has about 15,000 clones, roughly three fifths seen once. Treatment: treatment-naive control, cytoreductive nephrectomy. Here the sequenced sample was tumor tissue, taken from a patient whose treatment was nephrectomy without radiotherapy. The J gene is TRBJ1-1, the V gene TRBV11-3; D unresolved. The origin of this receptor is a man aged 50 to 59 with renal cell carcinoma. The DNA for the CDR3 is TGTGCCAGCAGCTTAGATTCGGCGGACCCTGAAGCTTTCTTT. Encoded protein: CASSLDSADPEAFF. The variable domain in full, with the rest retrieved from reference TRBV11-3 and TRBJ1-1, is EAGVVQSPRYKIIEKKQPVAFWCNPISGHNTLYWYLQNLGQGPELLIRYENEEAVDDSQLPKDRFSAERLKGVDSTLKIQPAELGDSAVYLCASSLDSADPEAFFGQGTRLTVV.